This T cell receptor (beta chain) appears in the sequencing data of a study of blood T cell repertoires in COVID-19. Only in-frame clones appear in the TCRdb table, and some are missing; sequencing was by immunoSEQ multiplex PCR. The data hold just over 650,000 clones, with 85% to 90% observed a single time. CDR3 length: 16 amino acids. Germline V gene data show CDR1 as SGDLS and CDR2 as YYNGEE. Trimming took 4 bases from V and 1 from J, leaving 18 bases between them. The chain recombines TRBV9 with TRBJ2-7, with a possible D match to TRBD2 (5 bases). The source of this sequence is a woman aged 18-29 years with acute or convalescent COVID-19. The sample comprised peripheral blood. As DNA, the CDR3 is TGTGCCAGCAGCCCCAGAGAGGGTTCCCCTTCCTACGAGCAGTACTTC. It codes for CASSPREGSPSYEQYF.